Here is one T cell receptor beta chain with its context. The table came from immunoSEQ multiplex PCR; TCRdb's copy has only in-frame clones and leaves some out. The sample holds some 1,000 clones, less than 25% seen once. The data stem from a study of T cells in localized non-small cell lung cancer. The V end lost 4 bases, the J end lost 5 bases, and 17 bases lay between the germline ends. CDR3 length: 15 amino acids. CDR1 is LNHDA and CDR2 is SQIVND in the germline V gene (reference sequence). The chain joins TRBV19 to TRBJ2-5, with a tentative D call TRBD1 (6 bases). The source of this sequence is a male donor at least 60 years old with stage III squamous cell lung carcinoma. Sequencing used normal lung tissue next to the tumor, obtained before any cancer treatment. CDR3 coding DNA: TGTGCCAGTAGTAACCGACAGGCTCCGACGGAGACCCAGTACTTC. Residues: CASSNRQAPTETQYF.